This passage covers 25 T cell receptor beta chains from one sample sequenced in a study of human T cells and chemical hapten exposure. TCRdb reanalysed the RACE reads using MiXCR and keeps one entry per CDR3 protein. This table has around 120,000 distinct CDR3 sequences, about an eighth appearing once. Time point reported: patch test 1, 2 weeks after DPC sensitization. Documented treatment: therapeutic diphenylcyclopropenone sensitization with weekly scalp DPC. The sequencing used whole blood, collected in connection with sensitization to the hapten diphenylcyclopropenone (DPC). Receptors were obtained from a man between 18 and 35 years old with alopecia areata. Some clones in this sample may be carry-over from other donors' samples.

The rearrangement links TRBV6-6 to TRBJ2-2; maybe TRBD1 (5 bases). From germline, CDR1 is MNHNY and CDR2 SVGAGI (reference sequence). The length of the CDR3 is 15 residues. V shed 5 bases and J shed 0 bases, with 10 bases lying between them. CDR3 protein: CASSGPDTNTGELFF. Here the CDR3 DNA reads TGTGCCAGCAGTGGTCCGGACACGAACACCGGGGAGCTGTTTTTT.

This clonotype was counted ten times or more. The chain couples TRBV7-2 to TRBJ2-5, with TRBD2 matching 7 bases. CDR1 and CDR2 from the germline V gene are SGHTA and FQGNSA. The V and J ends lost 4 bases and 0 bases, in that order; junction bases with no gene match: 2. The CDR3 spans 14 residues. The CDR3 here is CASSSTSNQETQYF. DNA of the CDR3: TGTGCCAGCAGCTCGACTAGCAACCAAGAGACCCAGTACTTC.

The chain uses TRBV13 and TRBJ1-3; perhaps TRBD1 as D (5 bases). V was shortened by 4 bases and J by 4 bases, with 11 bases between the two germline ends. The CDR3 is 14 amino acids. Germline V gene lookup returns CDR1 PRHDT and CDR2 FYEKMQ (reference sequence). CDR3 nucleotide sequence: TGTGCCAGCAGCTACGACAGAAGAGGAAACACCATATATTTT. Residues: CASSYDRRGNTIYF.

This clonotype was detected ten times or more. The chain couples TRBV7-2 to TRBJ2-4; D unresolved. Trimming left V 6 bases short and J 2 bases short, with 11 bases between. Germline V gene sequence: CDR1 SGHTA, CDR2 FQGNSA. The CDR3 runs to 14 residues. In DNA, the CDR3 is TGTGCCAGCAGACAAAGCAGCTCCAAAAACATTCAGTACTTC. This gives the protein CASRQSSSKNIQYF.

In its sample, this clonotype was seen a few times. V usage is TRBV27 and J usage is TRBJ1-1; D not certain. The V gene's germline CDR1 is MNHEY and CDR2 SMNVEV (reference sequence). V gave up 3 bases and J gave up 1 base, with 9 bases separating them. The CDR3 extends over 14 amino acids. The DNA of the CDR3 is TGTGCCAGCAGTTTTTCCAGAGGGAACACTGAAGCTTTCTTT. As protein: CASSFSRGNTEAFF.

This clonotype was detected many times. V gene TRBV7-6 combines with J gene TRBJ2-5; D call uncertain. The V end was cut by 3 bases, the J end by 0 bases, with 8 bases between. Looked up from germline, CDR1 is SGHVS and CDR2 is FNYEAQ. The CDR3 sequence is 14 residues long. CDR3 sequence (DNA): TGTGCCAGCAGCTTGAGGAATAACCAAGAGACCCAGTACTTC. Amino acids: CASSLRNNQETQYF.

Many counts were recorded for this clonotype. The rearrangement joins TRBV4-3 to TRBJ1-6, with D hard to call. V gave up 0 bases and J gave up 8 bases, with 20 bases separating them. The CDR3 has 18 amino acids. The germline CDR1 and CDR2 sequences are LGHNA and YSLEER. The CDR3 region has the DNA TGCGCCAGCAGCCAAGATTTTCCCACCCGGGCTTCACATTCACCCCTCCACTTT. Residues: CASSQDFPTRASHSPLHF.

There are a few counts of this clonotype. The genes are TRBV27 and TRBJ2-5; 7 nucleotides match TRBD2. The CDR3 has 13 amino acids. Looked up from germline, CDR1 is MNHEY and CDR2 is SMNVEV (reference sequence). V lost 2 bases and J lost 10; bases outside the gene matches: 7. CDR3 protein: CASSLNRGVDQYF. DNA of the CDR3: TGTGCCAGCAGTTTAAACCGGGGGGTGGACCAGTACTTC.

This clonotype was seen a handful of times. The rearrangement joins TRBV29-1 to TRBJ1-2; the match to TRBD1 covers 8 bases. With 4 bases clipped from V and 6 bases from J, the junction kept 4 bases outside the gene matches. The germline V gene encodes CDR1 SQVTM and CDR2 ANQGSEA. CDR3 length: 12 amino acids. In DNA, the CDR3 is TGCAGCGTTGTAGGACAGGGAGATGGCTACACCTTC. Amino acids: CSVVGQGDGYTF.

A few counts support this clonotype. The chain's CDR3 is CSVDRTYTDTQYF. CDR3 nucleotides: TGCAGCGTTGACAGGACATACACAGATACGCAGTATTTT. V gene TRBV29-1 combines with J gene TRBJ2-3; D might be TRBD1 (5 bases). The germline V and J ends were trimmed by 3 bases and 2 bases, with 9 bases remaining between them. The CDR3 totals 13 residues. Germline V lookup: CDR1 SQVTM, CDR2 ANQGSEA.

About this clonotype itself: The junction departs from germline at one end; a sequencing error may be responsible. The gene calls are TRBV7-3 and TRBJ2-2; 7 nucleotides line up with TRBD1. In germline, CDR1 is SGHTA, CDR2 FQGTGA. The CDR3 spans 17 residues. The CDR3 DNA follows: TGTGCCAGCAGCCTTCTACGACAGGGAGCGAATACCGGGGAGCTGTTTTTT. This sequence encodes CASSLLRQGANTGELFF.

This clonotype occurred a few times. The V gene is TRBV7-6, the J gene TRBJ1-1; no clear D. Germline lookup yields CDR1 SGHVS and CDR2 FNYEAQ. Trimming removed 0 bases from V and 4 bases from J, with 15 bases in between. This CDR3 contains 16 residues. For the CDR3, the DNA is TGTGCCAGCAGCTTAGCGGGCCAACCTGGCGGCACTGAAGCTTTCTTT. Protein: CASSLAGQPGGTEAFF.

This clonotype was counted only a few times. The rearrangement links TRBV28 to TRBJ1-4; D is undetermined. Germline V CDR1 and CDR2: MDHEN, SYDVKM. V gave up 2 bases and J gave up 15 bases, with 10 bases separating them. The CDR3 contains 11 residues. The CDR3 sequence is CASSLHVTVFF. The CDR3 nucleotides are TGTGCCAGCAGTTTACACGTGACGGTGTTTTTT.

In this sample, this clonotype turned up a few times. The CDR3, as DNA: TGCGCCAGCAAGGAGCCCCTAACCCGCCGTTTTGGCGCCGTTGGCTACACCTTC. Translating it yields CASKEPLTRRFGAVGYTF. The rearrangement joins TRBV23-1 to TRBJ1-2; D not resolved. TRBV23-1 is annotated as an ORF whose role is uncertain. This CDR3 spans 18 amino acids. V shed 7 bases and J shed 7 bases, with 31 bases lying between them.

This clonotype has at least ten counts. CDR3 sequence (DNA): TGTGCCAGCAGCCCGACCATAGTGAGCTCCTACAATGAGCAGTTCTTC. Translation gives CASSPTIVSSYNEQFF. The chain has TRBV7-8 and TRBJ2-1; D is uncertain. This CDR3 has 16 residues. Trimming took off 5 bases at V and 0 bases at J, with 14 bases between the two ends. The V gene's germline CDR1 is SGHVS and CDR2 FQNEAQ.

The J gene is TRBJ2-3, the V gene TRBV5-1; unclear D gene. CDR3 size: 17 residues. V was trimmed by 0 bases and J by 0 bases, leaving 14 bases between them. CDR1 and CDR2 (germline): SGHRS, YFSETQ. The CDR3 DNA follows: TGCGCCAGCAGCTTGGTTACGCAGTTAGTTAGCACAGATACGCAGTATTTT. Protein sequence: CASSLVTQLVSTDTQYF.

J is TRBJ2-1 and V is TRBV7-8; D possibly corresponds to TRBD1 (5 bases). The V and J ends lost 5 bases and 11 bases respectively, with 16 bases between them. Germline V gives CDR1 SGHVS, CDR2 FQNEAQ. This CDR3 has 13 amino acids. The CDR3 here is CASSPIGAGKQFF. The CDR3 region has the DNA TGTGCCAGCAGCCCCATAGGGGCCGGTAAGCAGTTCTTC.

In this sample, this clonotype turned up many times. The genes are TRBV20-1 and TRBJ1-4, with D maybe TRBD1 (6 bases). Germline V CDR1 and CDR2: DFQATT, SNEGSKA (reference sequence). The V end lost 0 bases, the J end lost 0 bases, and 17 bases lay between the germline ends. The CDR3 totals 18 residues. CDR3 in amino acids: CSARDRRGLIATNEKLFF. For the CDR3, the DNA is TGCAGTGCTAGAGATCGTCGGGGGCTAATTGCAACTAATGAAAAACTGTTTTTT.

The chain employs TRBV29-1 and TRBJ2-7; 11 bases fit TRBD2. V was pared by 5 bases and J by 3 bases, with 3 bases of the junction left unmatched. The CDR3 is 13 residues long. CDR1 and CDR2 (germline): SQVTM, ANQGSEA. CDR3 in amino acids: CSVTTSGDYEQYV. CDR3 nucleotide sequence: TGCAGCGTTACGACTAGCGGGGACTACGAGCAGTACGTC.

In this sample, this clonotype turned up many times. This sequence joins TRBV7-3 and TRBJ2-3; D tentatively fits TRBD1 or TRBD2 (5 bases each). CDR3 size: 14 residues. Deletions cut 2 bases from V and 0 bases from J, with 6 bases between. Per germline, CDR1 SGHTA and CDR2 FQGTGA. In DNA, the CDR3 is TGTGCCAGCAGCTTAGAGGGGAGCACAGATACGCAGTATTTT. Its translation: CASSLEGSTDTQYF.

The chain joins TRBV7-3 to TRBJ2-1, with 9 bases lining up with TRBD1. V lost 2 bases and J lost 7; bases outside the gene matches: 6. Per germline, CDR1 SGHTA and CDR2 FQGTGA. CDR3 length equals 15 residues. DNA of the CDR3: TGTGCCAGCAGCTTAGGAGGACAGGGGAGAAATGAGCAGTTCTTC. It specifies CASSLGGQGRNEQFF.

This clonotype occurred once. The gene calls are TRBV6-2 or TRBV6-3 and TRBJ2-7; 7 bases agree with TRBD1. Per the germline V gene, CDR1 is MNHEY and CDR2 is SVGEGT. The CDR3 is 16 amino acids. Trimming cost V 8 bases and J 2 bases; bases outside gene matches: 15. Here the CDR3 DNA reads TGTGCCAGCGGGTCTTGGACAGGCTCGGGGACCTACGAGCAGTACTTC. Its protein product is CASGSWTGSGTYEQYF.

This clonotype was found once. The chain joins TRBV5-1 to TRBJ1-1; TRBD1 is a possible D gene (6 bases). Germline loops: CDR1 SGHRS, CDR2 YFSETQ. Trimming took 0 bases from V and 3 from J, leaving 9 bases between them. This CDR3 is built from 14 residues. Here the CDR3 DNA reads TGCGCCAGCAGCTTGGACAGGGTTTACACTGAAGCTTTCTTT. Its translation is CASSLDRVYTEAFF. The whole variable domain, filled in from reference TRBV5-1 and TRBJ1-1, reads KAGVTQTPRYLIKTRGQQVTLSCSPISGHRSVSWYQQTPGQGLQFLFEYFSETQRNKGNFPGRFSGRQFSNSRSEMNVSTLELGDSALYLCASSLDRVYTEAFFGQGTRLTVV.

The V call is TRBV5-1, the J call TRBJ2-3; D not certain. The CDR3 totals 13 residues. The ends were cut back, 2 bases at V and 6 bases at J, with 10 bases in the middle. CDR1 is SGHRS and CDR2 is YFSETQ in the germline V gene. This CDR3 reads CASSFRPADTQYF. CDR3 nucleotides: TGCGCCAGCAGCTTTCGACCCGCCGATACGCAGTATTTT.

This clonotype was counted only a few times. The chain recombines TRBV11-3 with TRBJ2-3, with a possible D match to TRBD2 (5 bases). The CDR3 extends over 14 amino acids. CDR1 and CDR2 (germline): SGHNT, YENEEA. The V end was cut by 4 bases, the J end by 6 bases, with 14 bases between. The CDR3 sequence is CASSSGPSMDTQYF. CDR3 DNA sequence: TGTGCCAGCAGCTCGGGCCCTAGCATGGATACGCAGTATTTT.